The 24 T cell receptor beta chains in this list originate from one sample, sequenced in a study of cytomegalovirus exposure and HLA in healthy donors. PCR amplification relied on 60 Vbeta primers (plus 13 Jbeta primers). TCRdb keeps only in-frame clones here, not all; method: immunoSEQ multiplex PCR. The table shows about 98,000 clones, with 60% to 75% occurring only once. The specimen sequenced was PBMCs. Source of these receptors: a female donor in good health and CMV-seronegative.

The chain uses TRBV5-6 and TRBJ1-1; tentative D call: TRBD1 (5 bases). Germline-derived CDR1 and CDR2 are SGHDT and YYEEEE. This CDR3 has 15 residues. V was cut by 6 bases and J by 8 bases, with 23 bases left in between. The CDR3 DNA sequence: TGTGCCAGCACCCCCGGGAGCCTGGGGCTGGGGGAAGCTTTCTTT. Translation gives CASTPGSLGLGEAFF.

The rearrangement uses TRBV7-2 and TRBJ1-5; D is possibly TRBD1 (5 bases). The CDR3 totals 14 residues. The V and J ends lost 5 bases and 2 bases respectively, with 10 bases between them. Germline assignment: CDR1 SGHTA and CDR2 FQGNSA. The CDR3 here is CASSPGGGNQPQHF. The CDR3 DNA reads TGTGCCAGCAGCCCCGGGGGAGGCAATCAGCCCCAGCATTTT.

V usage is TRBV10-3 and J usage is TRBJ2-6, with D tentatively TRBD2 (5 bases). Trimming took off 6 bases at V and 3 bases at J, with 12 bases between the two ends. CDR1 is ENHRY, CDR2 SYGVKD, per germline. The CDR3 is made up of 15 amino acids. CDR3 protein: CAIRSDGDGANVLTF. The DNA for the CDR3 is TGTGCCATCAGATCCGACGGGGATGGGGCCAACGTCCTGACTTTC.

The chain links TRBV28 to TRBJ2-1; D possibly corresponds to TRBD2 (5 bases). Trimming took off 4 bases at V and 0 bases at J, with 10 bases between the two ends. The CDR3 runs 15 residues. Per the germline V gene, CDR1 is MDHEN and CDR2 is SYDVKM. The CDR3 DNA is TGTGCCAGCAGTTCCCCAGCGGTCTCCTACAATGAGCAGTTCTTC. It translates to CASSSPAVSYNEQFF.

This chain uses TRBV14 with TRBJ1-1; possibly TRBD1 for D (6 bases). V lost 2 bases, J lost 1 base, and 14 bases lay in between. The CDR3 has 16 residues. The germline V gene has CDR1 SGHDN and CDR2 FVKESK. The CDR3: CASSQPEQGSNTEAFF. Here the CDR3 DNA reads TGTGCCAGCAGCCAACCGGAACAGGGCTCGAACACTGAAGCTTTCTTT.

This clone occurred a few times. The rearrangement joins TRBV6-1 to TRBJ2-1; 10 nucleotides align to TRBD1. The CDR3 runs to 15 residues. The germline CDR1 and CDR2 sequences are MNHNS and SASEGT. Trimming removed 3 bases from V and 4 bases from J; junction bases left unmatched: 3. The CDR3 DNA reads as TGTGCCAGCAGTGAGGGGACAGGGGATTACAATGAGCAGTTCTTC. Translation gives CASSEGTGDYNEQFF.

The V call is TRBV11-3, the J call TRBJ1-1, with D uncertain. CDR3 size: 11 residues. Germline CDR1 is SGHNT and CDR2 is YENEEA. The V and J ends lost 8 bases and 5 bases respectively, with 9 bases between them. The CDR3 here is CASRDYTEAFF. CDR3 bases: TGTGCCAGCCGGGATTATACTGAAGCTTTCTTT. The entire variable domain, with the rest obtained from reference TRBV11-3 and TRBJ1-1, is as follows: EAGVVQSPRYKIIEKKQPVAFWCNPISGHNTLYWYLQNLGQGPELLIRYENEEAVDDSQLPKDRFSAERLKGVDSTLKIQPAELGDSAVYLCASRDYTEAFFGQGTRLTVV.

This clone was counted a single time. The chain couples TRBV5-1 to TRBJ2-3; 12 positions match TRBD2. This CDR3 spans 16 amino acids. Trimming cost V 4 bases and J 2 bases; bases outside gene matches: 5. Germline values: CDR1 SGHRS, CDR2 YFSETQ. Here the CDR3 reads CASSHGTSGFTDTQYF. The CDR3 DNA reads as TGCGCCAGCAGCCACGGGACTAGCGGGTTCACAGATACGCAGTATTTT.

This clone turned up a few times. V usage is TRBV7-3 and J usage is TRBJ2-3, with 7 positions matching TRBD2. Germline values: CDR1 SGHTA, CDR2 FQGTGA. This CDR3 region has 15 residues. Trimming cost V 0 bases and J 3 bases; bases outside gene matches: 3. As DNA, the CDR3 is TGTGCCAGCAGCTTAACGGCTAGCGGAACAGATACGCAGTATTTT. It translates to CASSLTASGTDTQYF.

This clone has a count of ten or more. The chain recombines TRBV5-4 with TRBJ2-3; D gene unclear. The V and J ends lost 4 bases and 0 bases respectively, with 6 bases between them. The CDR3 consists of 13 residues. Germline CDR1 and CDR2: SGHNT and YYREEE (reference sequence). This chain's CDR3 is CASSVSSTDTQYF. The CDR3, as DNA: TGTGCCAGCAGCGTATCTAGCACAGATACGCAGTATTTT.

The V and J genes are TRBV25-1 and TRBJ2-7; the D gene is possibly TRBD1 (6 bases). From germline, CDR1 is MGHDK and CDR2 SYGVNS. This CDR3 contains 15 residues. V was clipped by 4 bases and J by 4 bases, with 17 bases between them. CDR3 nucleotide sequence: TGTGCCAGCAGTGGGAACAGGGAGACTCGGTACGAGCAGTACTTC. Translated: CASSGNRETRYEQYF.

This clone was counted only a few times. V and J are TRBV4-1 and TRBJ1-1, with TRBD1 matching over 10 bases. The CDR3 has 15 amino acids. V trimming: 5 bases; J trimming: 3 bases; junction bases outside the gene matches: 6. Germline V gives CDR1 MGHRA, CDR2 YSYEKL. CDR3 loop: CASSVSGTGDTEAFF. In DNA form, the CDR3 reads TGCGCCAGCAGCGTTTCCGGGACAGGGGACACTGAAGCTTTCTTT.

The count of this clone is one. V usage is TRBV10-1 and J usage is TRBJ2-1; 11 bases fit TRBD2. J lost 4 bases, V lost 2 bases, and 10 bases had no gene match. Germline CDR1 WNHNN, CDR2 SYGVQD (reference sequence). The CDR3 runs 18 residues. The CDR3 loop is CASSEASGGPPSYNEQFF. The DNA of the CDR3 is TGCGCCAGCAGTGAGGCTAGCGGGGGGCCCCCTTCGTACAATGAGCAGTTCTTC.

V gene TRBV4-3 combines with J gene TRBJ1-5; 9 bases match TRBD1. The J segment lost 3 bases and the V segment lost 4 bases, leaving 1 base of the junction unmatched. Germline loops: CDR1 LGHNA, CDR2 YSLEER. The CDR3 is 14 residues long. CDR3 sequence: CASSRDRDNQPQHF. The CDR3 DNA sequence: TGCGCCAGCAGCCGGGACAGGGACAATCAGCCCCAGCATTTT.

The chain employs TRBV29-1 and TRBJ2-4; a possible D gene is TRBD1 (5 bases). The CDR3 is 13 residues long. Trimming removed 6 bases at V and 0 bases at J, with 9 bases between. The germline V gene encodes CDR1 SQVTM and CDR2 ANQGSEA. CDR3 in amino acids: CSVRQPAKNIQYF. DNA for the CDR3: TGCAGCGTCCGACAGCCAGCCAAAAACATTCAGTACTTC. Drawing the rest from reference TRBV29-1 and TRBJ2-4, the complete variable domain is SAVISQKPSRDICQRGTSLTIQCQVDSQVTMMFWYRQQPGQSLTLIATANQGSEATYESGFVIDKFPISRPNLTFSTLTVSNMSPEDSSIYLCSVRQPAKNIQYFGAGTRLSVL.

The V and J genes are TRBV7-9 and TRBJ2-5; 8 bases fit TRBD1. The germline gives CDR1 SEHNR, CDR2 FQNEAQ (reference sequence). J was trimmed by 2 bases and V by 4 bases; bases with no gene match: 3. The length of the CDR3 is 14 residues. The chain's CDR3 is CASSSGQGQETQYF. The CDR3 DNA reads TGTGCCAGCAGCTCTGGACAGGGTCAAGAGACCCAGTACTTC.

This clone came up many times. The DNA for the CDR3 is TGTGCCAGCAGTGGGACAGAATACAATGAGCAGTTCTTC. This gives the protein CASSGTEYNEQFF. The chain carries TRBV6-1 and TRBJ2-1, with a weak D call TRBD1 (6 bases). Trimming stripped 4 bases from V and 4 bases from J, with 8 bases between. Germline lookup yields CDR1 MNHNS and CDR2 SASEGT. CDR3 length: 13 residues.

The chain recombines TRBV5-1 with TRBJ2-1, with D uncertain. The V end lost 4 bases, the J end lost 0 bases, and 8 bases lay between the germline ends. The germline CDR1 and CDR2 sequences are SGHRS and YFSETQ. This CDR3 is 14 amino acids long. The CDR3 reads CASSKLSSYNEQFF. The CDR3 coding sequence is TGCGCCAGCAGCAAACTAAGCTCCTACAATGAGCAGTTCTTC.

The chain joins TRBV7-8 to TRBJ1-1; 8 bases agree with TRBD1. From germline, CDR1 is SGHVS and CDR2 FQNEAQ. J was trimmed by 8 bases and V by 5 bases; bases with no gene match: 7. The CDR3 runs 13 residues. CDR3 sequence (DNA): TGTGCCAGCAGCCGGGACAGGCTAAGGGAAGCTTTCTTT. This translates into CASSRDRLREAFF.

The genes are TRBV5-1 and TRBJ1-1; no reliable D call. The CDR3 consists of 15 residues. Germline V gives CDR1 SGHRS, CDR2 YFSETQ. V was shortened by 4 bases and J by 1 base, with 14 bases between the two germline ends. The CDR3 loop is CASSTEGGKNTEAFF. CDR3 in DNA: TGCGCCAGCAGCACCGAGGGCGGCAAGAACACTGAAGCTTTCTTT.

The rearrangement joins TRBV7-2 to TRBJ2-5; 12 bases match TRBD2. Germline V gives CDR1 SGHTA, CDR2 FQGNSA. Trimming removed 5 bases from V and 3 bases from J; junction bases left unmatched: 7. This CDR3 region has 16 residues. For the CDR3, the DNA is TGTGCCAGCAGCCCCACTAGCGGGGGGTCGAAAGAGACCCAGTACTTC. Its translation: CASSPTSGGSKETQYF.

With respect to this clone: The identical CDR3 is also encoded by other nucleotide sequences in the sample. The genes are TRBV2 and TRBJ2-7, with TRBD1 identical over 7 bases. Unmatched junction bases numbered 1, after V lost 5 bases and J lost 3 bases. CDR1 and CDR2 (germline): SNHLY, FYNNEI. The CDR3 runs to 12 residues. As DNA, the CDR3 is TGTGCCAGCAGTCGACAGGGCTACGAGCAGTACTTC. It is translated as CASSRQGYEQYF.

The V and J genes are TRBV2 and TRBJ2-3; the D is unclear. Germline V gene sequence: CDR1 SNHLY, CDR2 FYNNEI. V was cut by 4 bases and J by 5 bases, with 4 bases left in between. The CDR3 loop spans 11 amino acids. CDR3 coding DNA: TGTGCCAGCAGTGCGAGAGATACGCAGTATTTT. This gives the protein CASSARDTQYF.

The rearrangement joins TRBV27 to TRBJ1-5; the match to TRBD1 covers 10 bases. The germline gives CDR1 MNHEY, CDR2 SMNVEV (reference sequence). V shed 4 bases, J shed 8 bases, and the junction held 2 bases outside the gene matches. This CDR3 region has 13 residues. The CDR3 is CASSWDRGKPQHF. In nucleotides, the CDR3 is TGTGCCAGCAGTTGGGACAGGGGTAAGCCCCAGCATTTT.